Sequencing of this T cell receptor (beta chain) was carried out in a study of blood T cell repertoires in COVID-19. Study context: Samples came from the United States, Italy and Spain, spanning acute and convalescent COVID-19. PBMCs, B-cell-depleted T cells, or T cells provided the cDNA or gDNA that made up the material.

Per the authors' pipeline: Amplified reference gene primers provided the basis for estimating nucleated cell counts. Method: immunoSEQ multiplex PCR; TCRdb's copy keeps in-frame clones and lacks some. The V and J calls and clone size were taken over from that table, and D and trimming were inferred from the DNA. The data show over 100,000 clones, with 87% seen just once and about 2.5% held by the top ten. Germline V CDR1 and CDR2: PRHDT, FYEKMQ (reference sequence). The CDR3 sequence is 16 residues long. The junction had 8 bases not matched to a gene; V was cut back by 5 bases and J by 4 bases. This chain connects TRBV13 to TRBJ2-1; 10 bases match TRBD1. Sequencing used peripheral blood. This sequence originates from a man aged 50 or older with active COVID-19. For the CDR3, the DNA is TGTGCCAGCAGCCGCAGGACAGGGGGAGATTACAATGAGCAGTTCTTC. Translating it yields CASSRRTGGDYNEQFF.